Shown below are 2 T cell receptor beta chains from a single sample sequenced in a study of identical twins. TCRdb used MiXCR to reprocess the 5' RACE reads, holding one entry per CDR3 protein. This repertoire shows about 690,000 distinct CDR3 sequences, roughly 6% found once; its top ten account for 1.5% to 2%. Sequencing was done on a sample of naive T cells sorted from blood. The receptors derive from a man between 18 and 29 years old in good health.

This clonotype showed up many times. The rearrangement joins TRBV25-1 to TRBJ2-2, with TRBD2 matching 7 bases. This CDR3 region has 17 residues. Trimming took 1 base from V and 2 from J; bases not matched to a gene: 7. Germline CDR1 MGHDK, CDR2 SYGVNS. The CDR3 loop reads CASSELGGTRNTGELFF. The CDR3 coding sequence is TGTGCCAGCAGTGAATTGGGAGGGACTCGTAACACCGGGGAGCTGTTTTTT.

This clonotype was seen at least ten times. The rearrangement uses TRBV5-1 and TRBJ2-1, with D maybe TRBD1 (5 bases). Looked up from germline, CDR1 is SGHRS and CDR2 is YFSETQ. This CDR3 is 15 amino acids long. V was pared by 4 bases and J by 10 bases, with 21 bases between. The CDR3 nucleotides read TGCGCCAGCAGCAGGATGGGGCAATGGGGCCGGGAGCAGTTCTTC. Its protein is CASSRMGQWGREQFF.